This T cell receptor (beta chain) was recorded in a study of T cell responses to AZD1222 COVID-19 vaccine. The repertoire was sequenced with immunoSEQ multiplex PCR; TCRdb's copy has only in-frame clones and lacks some. The sample lists approximately 170,000 clones, about 91% occurring once. The sample in question was peripheral blood, obtained 28 days after the second AZD1222 dose. This receptor was obtained from an adult who received the AZD1222 COVID-19 vaccine.

The CDR3 here is CASSLSDGHSPLHF. As DNA, the CDR3 is TGTGCCAGCAGCTTATCGGACGGACATTCACCCCTCCACTTT. The chain employs TRBV7-9 and TRBJ1-6, with D unclear. The length of the CDR3 is 14 residues. V was trimmed by 2 bases and J by 8 bases, leaving 10 bases between them. Germline CDR1 and CDR2: SEHNR and FQNEAQ (reference sequence).